A selection of T cell receptor beta chains follows, all from one sample in a study of identifying expanded T cells in peripheral blood. Data came from immunoSEQ multiplex PCR; TCRdb stores just in-frame clones and leaves some out. The sample records approximately 81,000 clones, roughly 84% being singletons. Sequenced sample: blood. These receptors were collected from a person between 18 and 75 years old in good health. The CDR3 runs from the conserved cysteine through the conserved F or W. Fields, in order: V gene, D gene, J gene, clone size, CDR3 DNA, CDR3 protein. D genes are given only for firm matches. Clone size, where shown, is once, few, many, or a class for clones that have expanded.

TRBV28,TRBD2,TRBJ2-7,-,TGTGCCAGCAGCCGACTAGCGGGTACCTACGAGCAGTACTTC,CASSRLAGTYEQYF
TRBV7-7,-,TRBJ2-3,-,TGTGCTAGCAGCTTAAGTCTAGCAGATACGCAGTATTTT,CASSLSLADTQYF
TRBV6-5,-,TRBJ1-5,-,TGTGCCAGCAGAGGCGGTGGCAATCAGCCCCAGCATTTT,CASRGGGNQPQHF
TRBV18,TRBD1,TRBJ1-2,-,TGTGCCAGCTCACGACAGGGGGCGGACTATGGCTACACCTTC,CASSRQGADYGYTF
TRBV19,-,TRBJ2-5,-,TGTGCCAGTAGTGCACCCTTCCTAGGCACTTGGCAAGAGACCCAGTACTTC,CASSAPFLGTWQETQYF
TRBV18,-,TRBJ2-7,-,TGTGCCAGCTCACCACCGAGGGCGGGGCGCGGAGACTACGAGCAGTACTTC,CASSPPRAGRGDYEQYF
TRBV15,-,TRBJ2-2,-,TGTGCCACCAGCGCCACCAGGGGGGAGGGCACCGGGGAGCTGTTTTTT,CATSATRGEGTGELFF
TRBV29-1,TRBD1,TRBJ2-1,-,TGCAGCGTCGGGACAGGGTACAATGAGCAGTTCTTC,CSVGTGYNEQFF
TRBV2,-,TRBJ2-7,once,TGTGCCCCGAAGGGGTCATCGGGCGAGCAGTACTTC,CAPKGSSGEQYF
TRBV7-9,TRBD1,TRBJ1-1,-,TGTGCCAGCAGTGGGACAGGGGGCTCGAACACTGAAGCTTTCTTT,CASSGTGGSNTEAFF
TRBV6-1,-,TRBJ2-5,-,TGTGCCAGCAGTGATCGGGACCGTATAGAGACCCAGTACTTC,CASSDRDRIETQYF
TRBV19,-,TRBJ2-1,-,TGTGCCAGTAGTATATCCCCGGCCGCCTCCTACAATGAGCAGTTCTTC,CASSISPAASYNEQFF
TRBV29-1,TRBD2,TRBJ2-7,-,TGCAGCGTTGACGGGGCTAGCGGATCCTACGAGCAGTACTTC,CSVDGASGSYEQYF
TRBV19,-,TRBJ2-1,-,TGTGCCAGTAGACCAATAGGGGCTAATGAGCAGTTCTTC,CASRPIGANEQFF
TRBV7-3,-,TRBJ2-2,few,TGTGCCAGCAGCTTAGGGAGTGGCAACACCGGGGAGCTGTTTTTT,CASSLGSGNTGELFF
TRBV7-8,-,TRBJ2-2,-,TGTGCCAGCAGCTACGACAGCCACACCGGGGAGCTGTTTTTT,CASSYDSHTGELFF
TRBV6-5,-,TRBJ1-2,-,TGTGCCAGCAGTGCCCTGGACGGAACTAACTATGGCTACACCTTC,CASSALDGTNYGYTF
TRBV18,TRBD2,TRBJ2-7,-,TGTGCCAGCTCACCGCAACTAGCGGACGTGGGCCACGAGCAGTACTTC,CASSPQLADVGHEQYF
TRBV5-1,TRBD2,TRBJ2-1,-,TGCGCCAGCAGGGGGACTAGCGGGAGTATGAACCCGACTTACAATGAGCAGTTCTTC,CASRGTSGSMNPTYNEQFF
TRBV5-1,-,TRBJ2-2,-,TGCGCCAGCAGCTCGACAGTACTAGGCGGCGGAACCGGGGAGCTGTTTTTT,CASSSTVLGGGTGELFF
TRBV11-3,TRBD2,TRBJ2-1,-,TGTGCCAGCAGCTACCTAGCGGGAGGGCAGGGGAATGAGCAGTTCTTC,CASSYLAGGQGNEQFF
TRBV18,-,TRBJ2-7,-,TGTGCCAGCTCAGCGTCTGGCTTAGACAGACCCTACGAGCAGTACTTC,CASSASGLDRPYEQYF
TRBV5-6,TRBD1,TRBJ2-1,once,TGTGCCAGCAGCCCGGTCCGGCAGGGGGCTAATTGGGAGCAGTTCTTC,CASSPVRQGANWEQFF
TRBV7-2,-,TRBJ2-2,-,TGTGCCAGCAGCTTAAGTGGTACAGGGAGGGCCGGGGAGCTGTTTTTT,CASSLSGTGRAGELFF
TRBV10-2,TRBD1,TRBJ2-2,-,TGCGCCAGCAGTGAGTCCCGGACAGGCACCGGAGAGCTGTTTTTT,CASSESRTGTGELFF
TRBV7-6,TRBD2,TRBJ2-1,-,TGTGCCAGCAGCTTAGCAGGACTAGCAGTAGGCAATGAGCAGTTCTTC,CASSLAGLAVGNEQFF
TRBV5-4,-,TRBJ2-1,-,TGTGCCAGCAGCTTGATTGCGGGCGCGGGGGCCGACTACAATGAGCAGTTCTTC,CASSLIAGAGADYNEQFF
TRBV7-9,-,TRBJ2-7,-,TGTGCCAGCAGCCAAGGAGGAGGGAGTTACGAGCAGTACTTC,CASSQGGGSYEQYF
TRBV7-2,TRBD1,TRBJ2-2,-,TGTGCCAGCAGCACCGGACAGGGGAGAGCCGGGGAGCTGTTTTTT,CASSTGQGRAGELFF
TRBV29-1,-,TRBJ2-7,-,TGCAGCGTTGGGACGTACAGGGATTCCCACGAGCAGTACTTC,CSVGTYRDSHEQYF
TRBV4-2,-,TRBJ2-2,-,TGTGCCAGCAGCCAAGAAGGGGACACCGGGGAGCTGTTTTTT,CASSQEGDTGELFF
TRBV7-3,TRBD2,TRBJ2-1,-,TGTGCCAGCAGCCGTAGCGGGGGCAACAATGAGCAGTTCTTC,CASSRSGGNNEQFF
TRBV28,-,TRBJ2-3,-,TGTGCCAGCTCCCCCGTTCCCACAGATACGCAGTATTTT,CASSPVPTDTQYF
TRBV28,TRBD2,TRBJ2-7,-,TGTGCCAGCAGTTCCCCGGGTAGCGGGGCCCAACCCTACGAGCAGTACTTC,CASSSPGSGAQPYEQYF
TRBV6-1,-,TRBJ1-5,once,TGTGCCAGCAGGGGGGTTACTGAGCCCCAGCATTTT,CASRGVTEPQHF
TRBV4-2,TRBD1,TRBJ2-2,-,TGTGCCAGCAGCCAAACCGGGACAGACGACACCGGGGAGCTGTTTTTT,CASSQTGTDDTGELFF
TRBV18,-,TRBJ1-1,-,TGTGCCAGCTCACCACTGGCACACCAAGGGAACACTGAAGCTTTCTTT,CASSPLAHQGNTEAFF
TRBV5-1,TRBD1,TRBJ1-3,-,TGCGCCAGCAGATCCGACAGGGGGCCTGGAAACACCATATATTTT,CASRSDRGPGNTIYF
TRBV7-8,-,TRBJ2-5,-,TGTGCCAGCAGCTTAGCTGGCAGTGAGGGAGAGACCCAGTACTTC,CASSLAGSEGETQYF
TRBV6-6,-,TRBJ2-2,-,TGTGCCAGCAGTCCGCCGGCCGGGGAGCTGTTTTTT,CASSPPAGELFF
TRBV29-1,TRBD2,TRBJ2-1,-,TGCAGCGTTGTCGGGGGCCTAGCGGGGTACAATGAGCAGTTCTTC,CSVVGGLAGYNEQFF
TRBV2,-,TRBJ1-3,-,TGTGCCAGCACGAATAGTGGCATCCAGACCTACACGTCTGGAAACACCATATATTTT,CASTNSGIQTYTSGNTIYF
TRBV27,-,TRBJ1-2,-,TGTGCCAGCAGTTCCGATGGAAGGAGCTTCTATGGCTACACCTTC,CASSSDGRSFYGYTF
TRBV28,-,TRBJ1-5,-,TGTGCCAGCAGTTTATTTGGACAATCACCCAGGCAGCCCCAGCATTTT,CASSLFGQSPRQPQHF
TRBV9,TRBD2,TRBJ2-1,-,TGTGCCAGCAGCGCCGGGACTAGCGGGAGGCTGCGTGAGCAGTTCTTC,CASSAGTSGRLREQFF
TRBV28,-,TRBJ2-7,-,TGTGCCAGCAGCCACCTCGTGGAGCGGCCGATTACCTACGAGCAGTACTTC,CASSHLVERPITYEQYF
TRBV5-1,TRBD1,TRBJ2-7,-,TGCGCCAGCAGCTTAACCGGGACAGGGGGCTACGAGCAGTACTTC,CASSLTGTGGYEQYF
TRBV2,TRBD2,TRBJ2-3,-,TGTGCCAGCAGTGCGGTAGCGGGAACAGATACGCAGTATTTT,CASSAVAGTDTQYF
TRBV4-3,TRBD1,TRBJ1-2,-,TGCGCCAGCAGCCAACGACAGGGGGCGGATATCTATGGCTACACCTTC,CASSQRQGADIYGYTF
TRBV6-5,-,TRBJ2-6,-,TGTGCCAGCAGTTACTCGAGGGAGTCTGGGGCCAACGTCCTGACTTTC,CASSYSRESGANVLTF
TRBV11-2,-,TRBJ1-4,few,TGTGCCAGCAGCCTTAACTCCTTAGGCGGTGAAAAACTGTTTTTT,CASSLNSLGGEKLFF
TRBV7-2,TRBD2,TRBJ2-7,many,TGTGCCAGCAGCTTAGGGGTAGCGGGAGAGTCTCGGCAGTACTTC,CASSLGVAGESRQYF
TRBV7-3,-,TRBJ2-7,-,TGTGCCAGCAGCTCCCTCGGGGGCGCGTACGAGCAGTACTTC,CASSSLGGAYEQYF
TRBV6-5,TRBD2,TRBJ2-7,-,TGTGCCAGCAGTTACTCATCCTCGGGGGGTTTCGACGAGCAGTACTTC,CASSYSSSGGFDEQYF
TRBV18,-,TRBJ2-1,-,TGTGCCAGCTCACCACCCGGGACTGGAGCCTACAATGAGCAGTTCTTC,CASSPPGTGAYNEQFF
TRBV25-1,-,TRBJ2-4,-,TGTGCCAGCAGTGATTCGTTGATTCAGTACTTC,CASSDSLIQYF
TRBV27,-,TRBJ2-3,few,TGTGCCAGCCGGGAGGTGCACCCCAGGGGACAGCAAGGGGCAGATACGCAGTATTTT,CASREVHPRGQQGADTQYF
TRBV5-4,-,TRBJ1-2,-,TGTGCCAGCAGCTTCCGACTCACAGAGGGCTACACCTTC,CASSFRLTEGYTF
TRBV27,TRBD2,TRBJ2-1,few,TGTGCCAGCAGTCAGGGACTAGCGGGAGTTAATGAGCAGTTCTTC,CASSQGLAGVNEQFF